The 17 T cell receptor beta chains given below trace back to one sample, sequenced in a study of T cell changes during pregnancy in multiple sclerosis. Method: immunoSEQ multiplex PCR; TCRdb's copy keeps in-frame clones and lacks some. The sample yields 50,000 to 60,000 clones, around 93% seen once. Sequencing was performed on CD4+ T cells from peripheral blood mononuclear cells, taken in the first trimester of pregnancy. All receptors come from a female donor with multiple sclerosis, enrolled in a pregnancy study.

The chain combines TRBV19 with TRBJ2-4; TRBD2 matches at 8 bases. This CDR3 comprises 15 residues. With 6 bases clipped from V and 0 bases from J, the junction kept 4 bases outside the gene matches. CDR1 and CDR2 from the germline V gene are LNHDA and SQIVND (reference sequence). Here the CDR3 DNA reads TGTGCCAGTAGAGCCGGGGGGGTAGCCAAAAACATTCAGTACTTC. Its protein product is CASRAGGVAKNIQYF.

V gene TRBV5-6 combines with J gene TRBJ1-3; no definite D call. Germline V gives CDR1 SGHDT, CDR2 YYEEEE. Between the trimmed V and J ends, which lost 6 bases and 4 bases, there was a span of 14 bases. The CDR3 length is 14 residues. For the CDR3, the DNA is TGTGCCAGCACTGATAGCTCTTTGGGAAACACCATATATTTT. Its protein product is CASTDSSLGNTIYF. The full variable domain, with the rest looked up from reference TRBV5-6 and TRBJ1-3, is DAGVTQSPTHLIKTRGQQVTLRCSPKSGHDTVSWYQQALGQGPQFIFQYYEEEERQRGNFPDRFSGHQFPNYSSELNVNALLLGDSALYLCASTDSSLGNTIYFGEGSWLTVV.

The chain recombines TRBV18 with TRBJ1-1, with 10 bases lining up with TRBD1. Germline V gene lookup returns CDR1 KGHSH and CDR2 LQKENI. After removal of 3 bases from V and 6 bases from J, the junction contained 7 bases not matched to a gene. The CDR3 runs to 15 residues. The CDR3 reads CASSPRQGAGAEAFF. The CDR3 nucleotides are TGTGCCAGCTCACCGAGACAGGGGGCTGGGGCTGAAGCTTTCTTT.

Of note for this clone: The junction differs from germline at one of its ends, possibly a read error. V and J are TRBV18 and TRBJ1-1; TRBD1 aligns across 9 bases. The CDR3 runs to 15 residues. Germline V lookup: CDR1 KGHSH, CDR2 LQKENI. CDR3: CASSKRQGVKTEAFF. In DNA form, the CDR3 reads TGTGCCAGCTCAAAGAGACAGGGGGTGAAGACTGAAGCTTTCTTT.

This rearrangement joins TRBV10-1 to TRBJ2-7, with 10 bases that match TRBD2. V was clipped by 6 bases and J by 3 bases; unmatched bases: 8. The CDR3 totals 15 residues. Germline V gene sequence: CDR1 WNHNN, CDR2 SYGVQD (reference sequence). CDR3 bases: TGCGCCAGCAGGGATACTAGCGGGGTGATCTACGAGCAGTACTTC. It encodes CASRDTSGVIYEQYF.

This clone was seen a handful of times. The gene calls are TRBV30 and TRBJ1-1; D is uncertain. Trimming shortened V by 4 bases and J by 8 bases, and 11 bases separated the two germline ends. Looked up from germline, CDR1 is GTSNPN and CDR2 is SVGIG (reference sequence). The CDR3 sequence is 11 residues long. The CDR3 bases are TGTGCCTGGATGGGGAGAGGAGAAGCTTTCTTT. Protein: CAWMGRGEAFF.

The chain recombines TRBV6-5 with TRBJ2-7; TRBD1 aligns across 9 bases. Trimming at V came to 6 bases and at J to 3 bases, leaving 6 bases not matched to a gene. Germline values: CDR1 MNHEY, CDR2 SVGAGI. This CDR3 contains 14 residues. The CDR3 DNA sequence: TGTGCCAGCAGGGCCGGGACAGGGTACTACGAGCAGTACTTC. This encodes CASRAGTGYYEQYF.

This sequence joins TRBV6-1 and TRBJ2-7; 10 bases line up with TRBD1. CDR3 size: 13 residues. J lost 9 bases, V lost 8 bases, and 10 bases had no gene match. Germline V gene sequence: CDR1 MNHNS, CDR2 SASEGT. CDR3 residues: CASGDRDRGTQYF. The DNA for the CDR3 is TGTGCCAGCGGGGACCGGGACAGGGGTACGCAGTACTTC.

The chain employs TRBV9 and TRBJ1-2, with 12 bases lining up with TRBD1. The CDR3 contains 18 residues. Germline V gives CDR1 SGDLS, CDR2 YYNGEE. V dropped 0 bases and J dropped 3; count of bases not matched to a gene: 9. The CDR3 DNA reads TGTGCCAGCAGCGTAGGGCCGGGACAGGGGGCCGTCGACTATGGCTACACCTTC. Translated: CASSVGPGQGAVDYGYTF.

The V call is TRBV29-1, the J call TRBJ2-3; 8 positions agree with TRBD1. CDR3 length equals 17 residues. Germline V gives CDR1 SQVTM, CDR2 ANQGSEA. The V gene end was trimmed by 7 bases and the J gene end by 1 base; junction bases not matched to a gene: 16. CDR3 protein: CSATGQEISIGTDTQYF. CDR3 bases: TGCAGCGCGACGGGACAGGAGATCTCGATCGGCACAGATACGCAGTATTTT.

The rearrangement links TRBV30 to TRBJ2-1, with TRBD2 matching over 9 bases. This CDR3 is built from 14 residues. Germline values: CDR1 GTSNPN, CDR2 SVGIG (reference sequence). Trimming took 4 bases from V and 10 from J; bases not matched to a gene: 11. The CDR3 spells CAWKLGGGAREQFF. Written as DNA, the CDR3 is TGTGCCTGGAAGTTGGGCGGGGGGGCTCGGGAGCAGTTCTTC.

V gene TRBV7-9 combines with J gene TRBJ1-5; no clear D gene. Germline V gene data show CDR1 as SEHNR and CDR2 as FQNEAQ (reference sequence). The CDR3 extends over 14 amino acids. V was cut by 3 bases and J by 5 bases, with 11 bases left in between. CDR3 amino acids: CASSLPGEDQPQHF. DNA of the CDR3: TGTGCCAGCAGCTTGCCTGGGGAGGATCAGCCCCAGCATTTT. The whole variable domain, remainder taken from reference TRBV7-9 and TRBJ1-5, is DTGVSQNPRHKITKRGQNVTFRCDPISEHNRLYWYRQTLGQGPEFLTYFQNEAQLEKSRLLSDRFSAERPKGSFSTLEIQRTEQGDSAMYLCASSLPGEDQPQHFGDGTRLSIL.

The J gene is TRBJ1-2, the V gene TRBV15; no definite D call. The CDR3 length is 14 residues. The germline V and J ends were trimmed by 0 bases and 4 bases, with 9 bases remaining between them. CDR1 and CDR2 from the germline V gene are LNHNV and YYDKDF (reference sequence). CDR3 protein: CATSRERIAYGYTF. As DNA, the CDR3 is TGTGCCACCAGCAGAGAGCGGATCGCCTATGGCTACACCTTC.

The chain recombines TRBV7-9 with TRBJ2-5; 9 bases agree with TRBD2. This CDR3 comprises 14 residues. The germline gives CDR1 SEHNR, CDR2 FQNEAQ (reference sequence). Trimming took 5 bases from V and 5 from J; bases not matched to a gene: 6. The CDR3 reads CASSTGLAYETQYF. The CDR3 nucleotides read TGTGCCAGCAGCACGGGACTAGCTTACGAGACCCAGTACTTC.

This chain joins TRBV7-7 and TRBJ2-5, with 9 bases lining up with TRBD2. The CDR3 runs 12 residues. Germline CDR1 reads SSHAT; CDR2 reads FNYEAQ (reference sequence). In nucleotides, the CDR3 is TGTGCTTCAGGGCTAGCGGGGGAGACCCAGTACTTC. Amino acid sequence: CASGLAGETQYF.

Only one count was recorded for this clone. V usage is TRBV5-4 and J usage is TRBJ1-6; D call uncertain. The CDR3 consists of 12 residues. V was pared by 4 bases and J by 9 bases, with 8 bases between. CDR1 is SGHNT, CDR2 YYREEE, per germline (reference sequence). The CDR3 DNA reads TGTGCCAGCAGCCCTCGAGGTTCACCCCTCCACTTT. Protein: CASSPRGSPLHF.

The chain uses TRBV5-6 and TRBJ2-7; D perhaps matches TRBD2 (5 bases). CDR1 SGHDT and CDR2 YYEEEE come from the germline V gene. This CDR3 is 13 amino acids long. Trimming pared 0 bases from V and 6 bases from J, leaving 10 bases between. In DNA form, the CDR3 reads TGTGCCAGCAGCTTGGGGGAGACTGGCGAGCAGTACTTC. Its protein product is CASSLGETGEQYF.